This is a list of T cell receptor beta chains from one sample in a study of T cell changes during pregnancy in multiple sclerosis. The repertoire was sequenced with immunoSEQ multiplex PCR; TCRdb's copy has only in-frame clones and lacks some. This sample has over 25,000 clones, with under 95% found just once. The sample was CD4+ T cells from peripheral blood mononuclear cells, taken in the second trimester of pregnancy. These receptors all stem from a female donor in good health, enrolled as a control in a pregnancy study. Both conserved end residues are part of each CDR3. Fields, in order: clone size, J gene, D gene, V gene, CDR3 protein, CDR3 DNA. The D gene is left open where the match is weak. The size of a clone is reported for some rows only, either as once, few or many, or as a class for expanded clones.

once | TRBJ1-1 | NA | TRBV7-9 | CASSKQGPNTEAFF | TGTGCCAGCAGCAAACAGGGTCCGAACACTGAAGCTTTCTTT
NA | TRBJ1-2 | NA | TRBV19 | CASSLNPPLDYGYTF | TGTGCCAGTAGTCTAAACCCCCCGCTAGACTATGGCTACACCTTC
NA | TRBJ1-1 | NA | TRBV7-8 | CASSSGPGPTEAFF | TGTGCCAGCAGCTCTGGTCCAGGCCCCACTGAAGCTTTCTTT
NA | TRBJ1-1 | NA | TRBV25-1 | CASSARRGITEAFF | TGTGCCAGCAGTGCACGGCGGGGGATCACTGAAGCTTTCTTT
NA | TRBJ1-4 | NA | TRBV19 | CASSIIPGAAGRVEKLFF | TGTGCCAGTAGTATTATCCCAGGGGCTGCAGGTCGCGTTGAAAAACTGTTTTTT
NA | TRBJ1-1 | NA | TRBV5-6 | CASRLVGGHTEAFF | TGTGCCAGCAGGCTCGTTGGGGGCCACACTGAAGCTTTCTTT
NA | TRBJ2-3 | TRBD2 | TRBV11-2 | CASSSSGSIIDTQYF | TGTGCCAGCAGCTCTAGCGGGAGCATTATAGATACGCAGTATTTT
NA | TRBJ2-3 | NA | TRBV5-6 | CASTPGARLSDTQYF | TGTGCCAGCACACCTGGGGCGCGACTTTCAGATACGCAGTATTTT
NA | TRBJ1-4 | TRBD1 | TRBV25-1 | CASRQQGGLFF | TGTGCCAGCAGGCAACAGGGGGGACTGTTTTTT
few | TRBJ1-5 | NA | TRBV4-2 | CASSQERNQPQHF | TGTGCCAGCAGCCAAGAGAGGAATCAGCCCCAGCATTTT
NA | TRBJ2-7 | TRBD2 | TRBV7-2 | CASSPAALAGVPYEQYF | TGTGCCAGCAGCCCGGCCGCTTTGGCGGGAGTACCCTACGAGCAGTACTTC
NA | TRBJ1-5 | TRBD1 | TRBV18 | CASSTGVQSNQPQHF | TGTGCCAGCTCAACAGGGGTACAAAGCAATCAGCCCCAGCATTTT
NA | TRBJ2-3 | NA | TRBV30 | CAWRTKGNTDTQYF | TGTGCCTGGAGGACTAAGGGAAACACAGATACGCAGTATTTT
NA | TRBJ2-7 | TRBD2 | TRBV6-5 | CASSQLAQTYEQYF | TGTGCCAGCAGCCAACTAGCGCAAACCTACGAGCAGTACTTC
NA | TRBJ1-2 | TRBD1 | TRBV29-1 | CSVGTGGNYGYTF | TGCAGCGTTGGTACAGGGGGTAACTATGGCTACACCTTC
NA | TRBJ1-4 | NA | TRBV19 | CASSIAPVWGNEKLFF | TGTGCCAGTAGTATAGCACCCGTCTGGGGCAATGAAAAACTGTTTTTT
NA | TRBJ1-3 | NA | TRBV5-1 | CASPAGSEGNTIYF | TGCGCCAGCCCCGCGGGGAGCGAGGGAAACACCATATATTTT
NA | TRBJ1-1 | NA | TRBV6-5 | CASSFAGLETEAFF | TGTGCCAGCAGTTTCGCAGGGTTGGAGACTGAAGCTTTCTTT
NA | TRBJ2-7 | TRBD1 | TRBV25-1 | CASSAADRAYEQYF | TGTGCCAGCAGTGCCGCCGACAGGGCCTACGAGCAGTACTTC
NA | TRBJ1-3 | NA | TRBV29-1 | CSVGLGQGYSGNTIYF | TGCAGCGTTGGATTGGGGCAGGGTTACTCTGGAAACACCATATATTTT
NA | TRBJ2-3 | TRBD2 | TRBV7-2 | CASRAGLSSTDTQYF | TGTGCCAGCAGAGCGGGATTATCTAGCACAGATACGCAGTATTTT
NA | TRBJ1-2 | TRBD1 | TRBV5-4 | CASSSRQGLYGYTF | TGTGCCAGCAGCTCCCGACAGGGTCTCTATGGCTACACCTTC
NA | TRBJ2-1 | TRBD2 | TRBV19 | CASSTGLVYNEQFF | TGTGCCAGTAGTACCGGACTAGTATACAATGAGCAGTTCTTC
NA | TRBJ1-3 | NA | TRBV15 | CATSETSRNTIYF | TGTGCCACCAGCGAGACAAGTCGAAACACCATATATTTT
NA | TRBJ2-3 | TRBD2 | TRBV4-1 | CASSQDPSGRDTQYF | TGCGCCAGCAGCCAAGATCCTAGCGGGAGGGATACGCAGTATTTT
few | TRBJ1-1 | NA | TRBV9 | CASSPSPRTEAFF | TGTGCCAGCAGCCCATCTCCCAGGACTGAAGCTTTCTTT
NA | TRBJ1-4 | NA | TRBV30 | CAWADSGREKLFF | TGTGCCTGGGCTGACAGTGGGCGGGAAAAACTGTTTTTT
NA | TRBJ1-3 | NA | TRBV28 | CASSLGGRRRNTIYF | TGTGCCAGCAGTTTAGGAGGGAGAAGAAGAAACACCATATATTTT
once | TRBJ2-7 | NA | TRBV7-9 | CASSASYEQYF | TGTGCCAGCAGCGCTAGCTACGAGCAGTACTTC
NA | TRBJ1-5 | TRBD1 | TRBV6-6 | CASSSGTGIFGQPQHF | TGTGCCAGCAGCTCCGGGACAGGGATTTTCGGGCAGCCCCAGCATTTT
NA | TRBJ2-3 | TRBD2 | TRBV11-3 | CASSPRPSGGTDTQYF | TGTGCCAGCAGCCCCAGGCCTAGCGGAGGCACAGATACGCAGTATTTT
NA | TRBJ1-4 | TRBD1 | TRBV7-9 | CASSLGQGGEKLFF | TGTGCCAGCAGCTTGGGACAGGGGGGCGAAAAACTGTTTTTT
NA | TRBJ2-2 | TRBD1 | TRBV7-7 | CASSLPGQPNTGELFF | TGTGCTAGCAGCCTTCCGGGACAGCCTAACACCGGGGAGCTGTTTTTT
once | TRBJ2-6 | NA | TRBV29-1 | CSVKTDSGANVLTF | TGCAGCGTTAAGACAGACTCTGGGGCCAACGTCCTGACTTTC
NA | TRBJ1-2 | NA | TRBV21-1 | CASTIRGPGGSGYTF | TGTGCCAGCACTATAAGGGGCCCCGGGGGGAGTGGCTACACCTTC
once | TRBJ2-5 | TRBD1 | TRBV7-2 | CASSLSTGGRETQYF | TGTGCCAGCAGCTTATCAACAGGGGGACGGGAGACCCAGTACTTC
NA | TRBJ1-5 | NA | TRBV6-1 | CASSSVSNQPQHF | TGTGCCAGCAGTTCGGTTTCCAATCAGCCCCAGCATTTT
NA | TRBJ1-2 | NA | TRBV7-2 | CASSPPGGLYGYTF | TGTGCCAGCAGCCCACCCGGCGGACTCTATGGCTACACCTTC
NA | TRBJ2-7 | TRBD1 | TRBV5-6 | CASSRDRVIYEQYF | TGTGCCAGCAGCCGGGACAGGGTAATCTACGAGCAGTACTTC
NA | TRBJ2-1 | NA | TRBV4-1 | CASSQDRGSWYNEQFF | TGCGCCAGCAGCCAAGATCGAGGGTCTTGGTACAATGAGCAGTTCTTC